This T cell receptor (beta chain) derives from a study of blood T cell repertoires in COVID-19. Study-wide context: Researchers got acute and convalescent COVID-19 samples from the United States, Italy and Spain. The analysed material was cDNA or gDNA that came from T cells, B-cell-depleted T cells, or PBMCs.

The CDR3 consists of 13 residues. After removal of 5 bases from V and 5 bases from J, the junction contained 8 bases not matched to a gene. CDR1 and CDR2 from the germline V gene are GTSNPN and SVGIG (reference sequence). As handled by the study authors: Amplification with reference gene primers provided the estimates of nucleated cell counts. Clones were read by immunoSEQ multiplex PCR, and TCRdb kept only the in-frame ones, dropping some. For V, J and clone size, that table is used; D and trimming come from the DNA. The table records roughly 200,000 clones, around 84% of them present only once. The chain links TRBV30 to TRBJ1-2, with 7 nucleotides matching TRBD1. Sequenced sample: peripheral blood. The source is a human donor in a cohort sampled during active COVID-19. The CDR3 here is CAWQDRPLYGYTF. The CDR3 DNA reads as TGTGCCTGGCAGGACAGGCCACTTTATGGCTACACCTTC.